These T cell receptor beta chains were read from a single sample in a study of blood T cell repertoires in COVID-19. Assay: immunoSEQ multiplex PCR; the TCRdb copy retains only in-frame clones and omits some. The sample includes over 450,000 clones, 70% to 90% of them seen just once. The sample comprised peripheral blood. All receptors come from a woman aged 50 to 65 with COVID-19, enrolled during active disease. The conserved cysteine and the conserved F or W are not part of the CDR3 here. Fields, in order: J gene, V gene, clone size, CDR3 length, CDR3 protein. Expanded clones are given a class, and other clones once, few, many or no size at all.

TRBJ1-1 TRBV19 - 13 ASSVATATGSQAF
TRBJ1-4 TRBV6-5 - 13 ASSPWLGTGEKLF
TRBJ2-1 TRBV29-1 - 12 SVEKWTGGREQF
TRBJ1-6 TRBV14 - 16 ASSPFRTASSYNSPLH
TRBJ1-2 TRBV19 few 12 ASRLGAGAYGYT
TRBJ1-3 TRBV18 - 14 ASSPGQGPSGNTIY
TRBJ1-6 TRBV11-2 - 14 ASSSLLGSYNSPLH
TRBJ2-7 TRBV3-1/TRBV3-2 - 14 ASSQDSGGEPYEQY
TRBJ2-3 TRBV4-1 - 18 ASSQAPIYSGKGWTDTQY
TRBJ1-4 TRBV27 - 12 ASSPQDFPEKLF
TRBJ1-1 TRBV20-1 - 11 SASRTENTEAF
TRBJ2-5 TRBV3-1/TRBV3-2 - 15 ASSSQSAGGPQETQY
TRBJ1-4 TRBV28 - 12 ASSLRGTNEKLF
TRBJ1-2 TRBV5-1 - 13 ASSPTLGQGYGYT
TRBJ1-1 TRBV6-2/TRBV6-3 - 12 ASSFHQGVTEAF
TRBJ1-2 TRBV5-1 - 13 ASSPGPEGGYGYT